These 16 T cell receptor beta chains came from one sample sequenced in a study of Ad26.COV2.S vaccination and SARS-CoV-2 variants. The repertoire was sequenced with immunoSEQ multiplex PCR; TCRdb's copy has only in-frame clones and lacks some. The sample holds about 98,000 clones; over 70% are singletons and the top ten take roughly a sixth. The source material was peripheral blood, sampled after recovery from COVID-19. Every receptor here comes from a human donor who had recovered from COVID-19.

The chain combines TRBV11-2 with TRBJ2-3; D unclear. CDR1 is SGHAT, CDR2 FQNNGV, per germline. V was shortened by 1 base and J by 3 bases, with 5 bases between the two germline ends. The CDR3 consists of 13 residues. CDR3 region: CASSLAGTDTQYF. The CDR3 nucleotides read TGTGCCAGCAGCTTAGCTGGAACAGATACGCAGTATTTT.

This chain joins TRBV7-9 and TRBJ2-3; a possible D gene is TRBD2 (6 bases). This CDR3 is built from 12 residues. The ends were cut back, 5 bases at V and 6 bases at J, with 9 bases in the middle. The V gene's germline CDR1 is SEHNR and CDR2 FQNEAQ (reference sequence). CDR3 protein: CASSPRGDTQYF. DNA for the CDR3: TGTGCCAGCAGCCCCCGGGGGGATACGCAGTATTTT.

The V call is TRBV5-6, the J call TRBJ2-3, with 14 bases aligning to TRBD2. Germline V lookup: CDR1 SGHDT, CDR2 YYEEEE. The CDR3 has 16 residues. Trimming at V came to 4 bases and at J to 4 bases, leaving 5 bases not matched to a gene. The CDR3: CASSDGTSGGSDTQYF. In DNA form, the CDR3 reads TGTGCCAGCAGCGACGGGACTAGCGGGGGCTCAGATACGCAGTATTTT.

The gene calls are TRBV11-1 and TRBJ1-1, with D possibly TRBD1 on 6 matching bases. This CDR3 comprises 15 residues. Between the trimmed V and J ends, which lost 3 bases and 4 bases, there was a span of 15 bases. Germline V gene sequence: CDR1 SGHAT, CDR2 FQDESV (reference sequence). The chain's CDR3 is CASSFGGQSFTEAFF. In DNA form, the CDR3 reads TGTGCCAGCAGCTTTGGGGGCCAGTCCTTCACTGAAGCTTTCTTT.

The chain joins TRBV11-1 to TRBJ2-7, with a possible D match to TRBD1 (6 bases). Germline-derived CDR1 and CDR2 are SGHAT and FQDESV (reference sequence). CDR3 length: 14 residues. V lost 6 bases to trimming and J lost 2 bases, with 14 bases between them. The CDR3 DNA reads TGTGCCAGCAGTTCACAGGGAGATGCCTACGAGCAGTACTTC. Its translation is CASSSQGDAYEQYF.

The chain employs TRBV4-3 and TRBJ1-3, with a weak D call TRBD1 (5 bases). Per germline, CDR1 LGHNA and CDR2 YSLEER. V lost 2 bases and J lost 1, with 15 bases in between. The length of the CDR3 is 17 residues. The CDR3 bases are TGCGCCAGCAGCCAAAGCAGGGTTTCCAAATCTGGAAACACCATATATTTT. Translated, it gives CASSQSRVSKSGNTIYF.

The V call is TRBV29-1, the J call TRBJ2-3; D not certain. The V end lost 6 bases, the J end lost 4 bases, and 17 bases lay between the germline ends. The CDR3 runs 14 residues. The germline gives CDR1 SQVTM, CDR2 ANQGSEA. The CDR3 DNA reads as TGCAGCGTGGACCGGGCCATAGACCCAGATACGCAGTATTTT. Residues: CSVDRAIDPDTQYF.

This clone has just a few counts. The V and J genes are TRBV6-2 or TRBV6-3 and TRBJ2-7; D ambiguous. Per the germline V gene, CDR1 is MNHEY and CDR2 is SVGEGT. Trimming stripped 2 bases from V and 2 bases from J, with 1 base between. The CDR3 sequence is 11 residues long. CDR3 nucleotide sequence: TGTGCCAGCAGTTACGCCTACGAGCAGTACTTC. It specifies CASSYAYEQYF.

Only one count was recorded for this clone. In nucleotides, the CDR3 is TGCGCCAGCAGTCAATCACCAGGTACCGGGGAGCTGTTTTTT. Translation: CASSQSPGTGELFF. The J gene is TRBJ2-2, the V gene TRBV23-1; D is unclear. TRBV23-1 is noted as an ORF with a role that remains uncertain. This CDR3 comprises 14 residues. Trimming shortened V by 0 bases and J by 5 bases, and 7 bases separated the two germline ends.

This sequence joins TRBV27 and TRBJ2-3; TRBD1 matches at 11 bases. Trimming at V came to 3 bases and at J to 8 bases, leaving 10 bases not matched to a gene. The CDR3 spans 16 residues. CDR1 MNHEY and CDR2 SMNVEV come from the germline V gene (reference sequence). This CDR3 is CASSLLDRGPLGTQYF. The CDR3 DNA sequence: TGTGCCAGCAGTTTGTTGGACAGGGGGCCTCTTGGTACGCAGTATTTT.

J is TRBJ1-1 and V is TRBV5-5, with 7 bases lining up with TRBD1. The V gene's germline CDR1 is SGHKS and CDR2 YYEKEE (reference sequence). This CDR3 has 14 amino acids. V shed 0 bases and J 7 bases; nucleotides not matched to a gene: 6. The CDR3 DNA follows: TGTGCCAGCAGCTTGGAGTCAGGGGGGTTTGAAGCTTTCTTT. Translating it yields CASSLESGGFEAFF.

This chain's CDR3 is CASSGATDNEQFF. The CDR3 DNA sequence: TGTGCCAGTAGCGGGGCTACGGACAATGAGCAGTTCTTC. This chain connects TRBV19 to TRBJ2-1; D possibly matches TRBD1 or TRBD2 (5 bases each). The CDR3 spans 13 residues. Per germline, CDR1 LNHDA and CDR2 SQIVND (reference sequence). V lost 6 bases to trimming and J lost 5 bases, with 11 bases between them.

This clone has a single count. The chain has TRBV5-6 and TRBJ2-1, with 11 nucleotides matching TRBD1. Trimming at V came to 3 bases and at J to 3 bases, leaving 5 bases not matched to a gene. The CDR3 runs 16 residues. Per the germline V gene, CDR1 is SGHDT and CDR2 is YYEEEE. CDR3: CASSSRTGGNYNEQFF. The CDR3 DNA reads TGTGCCAGCAGCTCCCGGACAGGGGGCAACTACAATGAGCAGTTCTTC.

The chain is built from TRBV6-1 and TRBJ1-5; D is unclear. Trimming removed 3 bases from V and 2 bases from J, with 8 bases in between. The CDR3 is 14 amino acids. Germline CDR1 reads MNHNS; CDR2 reads SASEGT. In DNA, the CDR3 is TGTGCCAGCAGTGAGGGTTGGGGCAATCAGCCCCAGCATTTT. Protein product: CASSEGWGNQPQHF.

J is TRBJ2-4 and V is TRBV4-1; D unclear. Deletions cut 1 base from V and 6 bases from J, with 7 bases between. Germline V gene lookup returns CDR1 MGHRA and CDR2 YSYEKL. The CDR3 covers 13 residues. CDR3 residues: CASSQGGSNIQYF. CDR3 in DNA: TGCGCCAGCAGCCAAGGGGGATCAAACATTCAGTACTTC.

The CDR3 sequence is CASSLGAGSWYF. In DNA form, the CDR3 reads TGTGCCAGCAGTTTAGGAGCGGGGAGTTGGTATTTT. The chain uses TRBV12-3 or TRBV12-4 and TRBJ2-3, with TRBD2 identical over 7 bases. The CDR3 consists of 12 residues. With V trimmed by 1 base and J by 14 bases, 6 bases remained unmatched.